This T cell receptor (beta chain) was captured in a study of regulatory T cells in long-lasting Graves disease. Stated time point: newly diagnosed GD, antithyroid drugs for less than 3 months. The TCR library used RNA extracted from PBMCs. Patients hailed from an endocrinology department in Xi'an, China. The CDR3 spans 13 residues. With V trimmed by 9 bases and J by 3 bases, 4 bases remained unmatched. Germline V lookup: CDR1 KGHDR, CDR2 SFDVKD. Construction of the TCR beta libraries employed iRepertoire HTBI primers in conjunction with Arm-PCR of CDR3 regions. TCRdb re-analysed the multiplex PCR reads in MiXCR, keeping a single row per CDR3 protein. In the table there are about 450,000 distinct CDR3 sequences, over 15% of which are singletons. This clonotype showed up many times. A further study also used this sample, focusing on T cells in Graves' hyperthyroidism and ophthalmopathy. That source reports: Researchers ran a first-round RT-PCR on the TCR CDR3 using the HTBI primer set.

The clonotype comes from a woman aged 25 to 39 with Graves disease. The sequencing here drew on peripheral blood mononuclear cells (PBMCs), taken at new diagnosis, from a patient treated with antithyroid drugs. The chain joins TRBV24-1 to TRBJ2-3; 8 bases are a match to TRBD2. The CDR3 sequence is CATGSGRTDTQYF. CDR3 DNA sequence: TGTGCCACCGGAAGCGGGAGAACAGATACGCAGTATTTT.